This T cell receptor (beta chain) comes out of a study of T cell changes during pregnancy in multiple sclerosis. Per germline, CDR1 LNHNV and CDR2 YYDKDF (reference sequence). The ends were cut back, 1 base at V and 3 bases at J, with 12 bases in the middle. The CDR3 has 15 residues. The method was immunoSEQ multiplex PCR; TCRdb's version includes in-frame clones alone and lacks a portion of them. Of about 83,000 clones listed, more than 90% are singletons. The genes are TRBV15 and TRBJ1-2; weak D call: TRBD1 (6 bases). The specimen was peripheral blood, collected in the second trimester of pregnancy. The clonotype was recovered from a female donor with multiple sclerosis, enrolled in a pregnancy study. In DNA form, the CDR3 reads TGTGCCACCAGCAGAGCTACAGGGTTGGACTATGGCTACACCTTC. This encodes CATSRATGLDYGYTF.